The rows below give T cell receptor beta chains drawn from one sample of a study of blood T cell repertoires in COVID-19. Only in-frame clones appear in the TCRdb table, and some are missing; sequencing was by immunoSEQ multiplex PCR. The sample includes around 370,000 clones, around 90% of them seen just once. The sample comprised peripheral blood. These receptors were collected from a woman aged 18-29 years who had recovered from COVID-19. The CDR3 runs from the conserved cysteine through the conserved F or W. D genes are given only for firm matches. Only some rows state a clone size, as once, few, many or a class for expanded clones.

J gene | V gene | D gene | clone size | CDR3 DNA | CDR3 protein
TRBJ2-3 | TRBV7-2 | NA | NA | TGTGCCAGCAGCTTAAGAGCAGGGACAGATACGCAGTATTTT | CASSLRAGTDTQYF
TRBJ1-6 | TRBV14 | NA | few | TGTGCCAGCAGCCTGAGAACGGGAAATTCACCCCTCCACTTT | CASSLRTGNSPLHF
TRBJ1-4 | TRBV4-3 | NA | NA | TGCGCCAGCAGCCAAGATCCCACAGTCAGGGATGAAAAACTGTTTTTT | CASSQDPTVRDEKLFF
TRBJ1-4 | TRBV15 | NA | NA | TGTGCCACCAGCAGAGATCTGACAGCCCAAAATGAAAAACTGTTTTTT | CATSRDLTAQNEKLFF
TRBJ2-3 | TRBV6-5 | NA | NA | TGTGCCAGCATCCGGAGGGTATGGTCAGATACGCAGTATTTT | CASIRRVWSDTQYF
TRBJ2-1 | TRBV19 | NA | NA | TGTGCCAGTAGTATAGCCGGTCCGCACTCCTACAATGAGCAGTTCTTC | CASSIAGPHSYNEQFF
TRBJ1-2 | TRBV7-2 | NA | NA | TGTGCCAGCAGCTTAACACAGGGTCTCTATGGCTACACCTTC | CASSLTQGLYGYTF
TRBJ2-3 | TRBV4-3 | NA | once | TGCGCCAGCAGCCGACGAGGGGATACGCAGTATTTT | CASSRRGDTQYF
TRBJ2-1 | TRBV3-1/TRBV3-2 | NA | NA | TGTGCCAGCAGGCCGGGCGGGTCCTACAATGAGCAGTTCTTC | CASRPGGSYNEQFF
TRBJ2-3 | TRBV4-3 | NA | NA | TGCGCCAGCAGCCAAGGACAGGTTGTCACAGATACGCAGTATTTT | CASSQGQVVTDTQYF
TRBJ2-1 | TRBV7-2 | NA | NA | TGTGCCAGCAGCCTCCGACGGGATCGGGGTCACAATGAGCAGTTCTTC | CASSLRRDRGHNEQFF
TRBJ2-3 | TRBV4-3 | TRBD2 | NA | TGCGCCAGCAGCCAAGATAGGCCTAGCGGGAGGGCCAGGGCAGATACGCAGTATTTT | CASSQDRPSGRARADTQYF
TRBJ2-5 | TRBV27 | TRBD2 | NA | TGTGCCAGCAGTTTTTCAATGAGGATCGCGGGAGCGGAAGAGACCCAGTACTTC | CASSFSMRIAGAEETQYF
TRBJ2-3 | TRBV4-1 | TRBD2 | once | TGCGCCAGCAGCCAAGGACTAGCGGGGACTAGCACAGATACGCAGTATTTT | CASSQGLAGTSTDTQYF
TRBJ2-5 | TRBV27 | NA | NA | TGTGCCAGCAGTCCTTGGGTAGCGAGAGATTTTCCAGAGACCCAGTACTTC | CASSPWVARDFPETQYF
TRBJ2-1 | TRBV5-4 | TRBD1 | NA | TGTGCCAGCAGCTCTCGACAGGGGGCGGGGAATGAGCAGTTCTTC | CASSSRQGAGNEQFF
TRBJ2-1 | TRBV19 | NA | NA | TGTGCCAGTAGACCTAAACCGGGGGACTCCTACAATGAGCAGTTCTTC | CASRPKPGDSYNEQFF
TRBJ1-2 | TRBV3-1/TRBV3-2 | TRBD1 | NA | TGTGCCAGCAGCCAAGCCCCGTGGACAGGGTCTTTTAACTATGGCTACACCTTC | CASSQAPWTGSFNYGYTF
TRBJ1-6 | TRBV19 | TRBD1 | few | TGTGCCAGTAGTGTCACCAGGGGGCGGGCCAATTCACCCCTCCACTTT | CASSVTRGRANSPLHF
TRBJ1-2 | TRBV24-1 | NA | NA | TGTGCCACCAGTGCGGCTGGTCAGGGTGCTGGCTACACCTTC | CATSAAGQGAGYTF
TRBJ2-1 | TRBV7-2 | TRBD2 | NA | TGTGCCAGCAGCTCCGGGACTACGGATGAGCAGTTCTTC | CASSSGTTDEQFF
TRBJ1-1 | TRBV11-3 | NA | NA | TGTGCCAGCAGAAATTCCGGGATGAACACTGAAGCTTTCTTT | CASRNSGMNTEAFF
TRBJ1-5 | TRBV29-1 | TRBD1 | NA | TGCAGCGTAGCACCCGGGACAGACAATCAGCCCCAGCATTTT | CSVAPGTDNQPQHF
TRBJ1-1 | TRBV7-2 | NA | NA | TGTGCCAGCAGCCGTGGGACTTCGGAGAACACTGAAGCTTTCTTT | CASSRGTSENTEAFF
TRBJ2-5 | TRBV5-8 | NA | NA | TGTGCCAGCAGTCTAGAGAAAGAGACCCAGTACTTC | CASSLEKETQYF
TRBJ2-5 | TRBV27 | TRBD1 | NA | TGTGCCAGCAGTCCTCTGACAGGGTTAGAGACCCAGTACTTC | CASSPLTGLETQYF
TRBJ2-1 | TRBV6-2/TRBV6-3 | TRBD2 | once | TGTGCCAGCAGCATACTAGCGAGCTCCTACAATGAGCAGTTCTTC | CASSILASSYNEQFF
TRBJ2-3 | TRBV19 | NA | NA | TGTGCCAGTGGGGGGCAGCGGGAAGACACAGATACGCAGTATTTT | CASGGQREDTDTQYF
TRBJ1-2 | TRBV9 | NA | few | TGTGCCAGCAGCCCCCGGACAAACTATGGCTACACCTTC | CASSPRTNYGYTF
TRBJ2-2 | TRBV6-5 | NA | NA | TGTGCCAGCAGTTTTCGGACAGCGAACACCGGGGAGCTGTTTTTT | CASSFRTANTGELFF
TRBJ2-3 | TRBV10-3 | NA | NA | TGTGCCACCACCTCCCGCCCAAACGAAGGGGGGCAGTATTTT | CATTSRPNEGGQYF
TRBJ1-2 | TRBV28 | NA | NA | TGTGCCAGCAGTTTGATAGCCAGAGAGTATAACTACACCTTC | CASSLIAREYNYTF
TRBJ2-1 | TRBV13 | NA | NA | TGTGCCAGCAGCCGAGGATACGGCCCTGCCCGCTACAATGAGCAGTTCTTC | CASSRGYGPARYNEQFF
TRBJ1-1 | TRBV14 | TRBD1 | NA | TGTGCCAGCAGCCAAGAGGATTTTCGGCAGGGGGCGAGCACTGAAGCTTTCTTT | CASSQEDFRQGASTEAFF
TRBJ2-5 | TRBV2 | TRBD1 | NA | TGTGCCAGCACAGTCACAGGGGGCGAGGCGGGAACCCAGTACTTC | CASTVTGGEAGTQYF
TRBJ1-5 | TRBV19 | NA | NA | TGTGCCAGTAGTATTGTCCAGGCTGGGAATCAGCCCCAGCATTTT | CASSIVQAGNQPQHF
TRBJ1-2 | TRBV27 | NA | NA | TGTGCCAGCAGTTTAGTCCCAGGGGAAGGCTACACCTTC | CASSLVPGEGYTF
TRBJ1-2 | TRBV9 | NA | NA | TGTGCCAGCAGACAATTGCGGGGCGGCTACACCTTC | CASRQLRGGYTF
TRBJ1-6 | TRBV6-2/TRBV6-3 | TRBD1 | few | TGTGCCAGCAGCCAGTTGGGAGCGGCAGGGGGTTCACCCCTCCACTTT | CASSQLGAAGGSPLHF
TRBJ1-4 | TRBV29-1 | TRBD1 | NA | TGCAGCGTTAGGGACAGGTCCCCCCAAGGTGAAAAACTGTTTTTT | CSVRDRSPQGEKLFF
TRBJ1-6 | TRBV11-3 | TRBD1 | NA | TGTGCCAGCAGCTGGGGGACAGGCAATAATTCACCCCTCCACTTT | CASSWGTGNNSPLHF
TRBJ2-5 | TRBV5-1 | TRBD2 | NA | TGCGCCAGCAGCTTTAGCGGGAGGGAAGAGACCCAGTACTTC | CASSFSGREETQYF